This T cell receptor (beta chain) appears in the sequencing data of a study of blood T cell repertoires in COVID-19. Study details: PBMCs, B-cell-depleted T cells, or T cells provided the cDNA or gDNA that made up the material.

Germline V lookup: CDR1 SGHRS, CDR2 YFSETQ. Trimming shortened V by 4 bases and J by 11 bases, and 17 bases separated the two germline ends. This CDR3 is 13 amino acids long. The method was immunoSEQ multiplex PCR; TCRdb's version includes in-frame clones alone and lacks a portion of them. In the table there are approximately 130,000 clones, around nine tenths of which are singletons. This sequence was found in a woman aged 45 to 65 who had recovered from COVID-19. The sequencing input was PBMCs or T cells enriched from blood (not recorded which). The chain links TRBV5-1 to TRBJ2-3, with D tentatively TRBD2 (5 bases). CDR3 bases: TGCGCCAGCAGCCCCCTGACTATTCCCATGCAGTATTTT. Its protein is CASSPLTIPMQYF. Full variable domain (outside the CDR3, taken from reference TRBV5-1 and TRBJ2-3): KAGVTQTPRYLIKTRGQQVTLSCSPISGHRSVSWYQQTPGQGLQFLFEYFSETQRNKGNFPGRFSGRQFSNSRSEMNVSTLELGDSALYLCASSPLTIPMQYFGPGTRLTVL.